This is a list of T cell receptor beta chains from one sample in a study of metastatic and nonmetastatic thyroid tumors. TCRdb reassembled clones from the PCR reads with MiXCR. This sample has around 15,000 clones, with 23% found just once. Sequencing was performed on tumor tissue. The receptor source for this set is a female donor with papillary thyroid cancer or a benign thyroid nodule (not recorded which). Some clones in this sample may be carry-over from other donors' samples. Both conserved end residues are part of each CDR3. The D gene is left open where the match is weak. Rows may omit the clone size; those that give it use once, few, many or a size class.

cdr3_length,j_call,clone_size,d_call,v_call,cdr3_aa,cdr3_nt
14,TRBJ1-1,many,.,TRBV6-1,CASSEWLMNTEAFF,TGTGCCAGCAGTGAATGGCTCATGAACACTGAAGCTTTCTTT
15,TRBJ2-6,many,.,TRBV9,CASSVESSGANVLTF,TGTGCCAGCAGCGTAGAAAGCTCTGGGGCCAACGTCCTGACTTTC
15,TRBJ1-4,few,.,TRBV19,CASSMYTGKNEKLFF,TGTGCCAGTAGTATGTATACAGGGAAAAATGAAAAACTGTTTTTT
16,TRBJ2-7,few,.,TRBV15,CATSRESPGTYEEQYF,TGTGCCACCAGCAGAGAATCCCCGGGGACCTATGAAGAGCAGTACTTC
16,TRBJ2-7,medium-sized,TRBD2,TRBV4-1,CASSQDLGTSGYEQYF,TGCGCCAGCAGCCAAGACTTGGGGACTAGCGGCTACGAGCAGTACTTC
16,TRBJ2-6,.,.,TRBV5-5,CASSLTTSSGANVLTF,TGTGCCAGCAGCTTGACAACGAGCTCGGGGGCCAACGTCCTGACTTTC
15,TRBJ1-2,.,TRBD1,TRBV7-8,CASSLAPRQGGGYTF,TGTGCCAGCAGCTTAGCCCCTAGACAGGGGGGAGGCTACACCTTC
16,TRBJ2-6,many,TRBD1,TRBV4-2,CASSAGTGSGANVLTF,TGTGCCAGCAGCGCCGGGACAGGGTCTGGGGCCAACGTCCTGACTTTC
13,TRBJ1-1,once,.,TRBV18,CVSSPPNRAEAFF,TGTGTCAGCTCACCACCGAACAGAGCCGAAGCTTTCTTT
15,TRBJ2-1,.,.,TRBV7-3,CASSLQANSYNEQFF,TGTGCCAGCAGCTTACAGGCGAACTCCTACAATGAGCAGTTCTTC
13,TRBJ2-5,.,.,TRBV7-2,CASSSGFGETQYF,TGTGCCAGCAGCTCAGGGTTTGGAGAGACCCAGTACTTC
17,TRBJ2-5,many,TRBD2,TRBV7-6,CASSLGPVGGSQETQYF,TGTGCCAGCAGCTTAGGGCCGGTCGGGGGGTCCCAAGAGACCCAGTACTTC
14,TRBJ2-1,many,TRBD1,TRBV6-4,CASSPGTGGNEQFF,TGTGCCAGCAGTCCCGGGACAGGGGGCAATGAGCAGTTCTTC
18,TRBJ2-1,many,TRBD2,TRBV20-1,CSARPHRRREERDNEQFF,TGCAGTGCTAGGCCCCACCGTCGGCGGGAGGAAAGAGACAATGAGCAGTTCTTC
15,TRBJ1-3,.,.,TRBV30,CAWTPNRVSGNTIYF,TGTGCCTGGACCCCGAACAGGGTCTCTGGAAACACCATATATTTT
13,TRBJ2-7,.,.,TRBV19,CASSIGGGYEQYF,TGTGCCAGTAGTATAGGGGGCGGTTACGAGCAGTACTTC
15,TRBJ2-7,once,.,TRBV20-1,CSAPWPAQAPYEQYF,TGCAGTGCTCCTTGGCCTGCTCAGGCCCCCTACGAGCAGTACTTC
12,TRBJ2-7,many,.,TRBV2,CASRDALGQQYF,TGTGCCAGCAGGGATGCACTCGGACAGCAGTACTTC
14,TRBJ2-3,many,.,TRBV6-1,CASSASVSTDTQYF,TGTGCCAGCAGTGCTAGCGTTTCCACAGATACGCAGTATTTT
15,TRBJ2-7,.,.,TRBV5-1,CASSLEVPGSYEQYF,TGCGCCAGCAGCTTGGAAGTCCCAGGCTCCTACGAGCAGTACTTC
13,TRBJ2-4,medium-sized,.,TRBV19,CASMGTTSDIQYF,TGTGCCAGTATGGGGACAACCAGCGACATTCAGTACTTC
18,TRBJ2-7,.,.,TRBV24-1,CATSDCVGTGVPWCEQYF,TGCGCCACCAGTGATTGCGTGGGGACCGGAGTACCCTGGTGTGAGCAGTACTTC
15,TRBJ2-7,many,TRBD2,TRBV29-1,CSVAASGLEAYEQYF,TGCAGCGTTGCGGCTAGCGGGCTCGAGGCCTACGAGCAGTACTTC
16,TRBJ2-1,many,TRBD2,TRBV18,CASSPPSGPLNNEQFF,TGTGCCAGCTCACCACCTAGCGGGCCACTAAACAATGAGCAGTTCTTC
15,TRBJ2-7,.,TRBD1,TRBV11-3,CASRLDGQGLWEQYF,TGTGCCAGCAGATTAGACGGACAGGGTCTATGGGAGCAGTACTTC
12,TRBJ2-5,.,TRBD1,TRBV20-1,CSAKGGQKTQYF,TGCAGTGCTAAAGGGGGCCAAAAGACCCAGTACTTC
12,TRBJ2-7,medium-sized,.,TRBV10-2,CASRSDSYEQYF,TGCGCCAGCAGGTCGGACAGCTACGAGCAGTACTTC
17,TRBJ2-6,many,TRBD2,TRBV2,CASTEGTSRSGANVLTF,TGTGCCAGCACCGAAGGGACTAGTCGCTCTGGGGCCAACGTCCTGACTTTC
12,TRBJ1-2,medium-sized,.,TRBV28,CASSRDIYGYTF,TGTGCCAGCAGCCGGGACATCTATGGCTACACCTTC
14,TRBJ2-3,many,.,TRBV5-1,CASSLSMSTDTQYF,TGCGCCAGCAGCTTATCCATGAGCACAGATACGCAGTATTTT
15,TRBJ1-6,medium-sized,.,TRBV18,CASSQGRGYNSPLHF,TGTGCCAGCTCACAGGGACGTGGCTATAATTCACCCCTCCACTTT
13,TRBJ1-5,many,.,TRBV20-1,CSARAGLNQPQHF,TGCAGTGCTAGAGCAGGGTTAAATCAGCCCCAGCATTTT
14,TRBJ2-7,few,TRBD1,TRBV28,CASSLFRDRDEQYF,TGTGCCAGCAGTTTATTTCGGGACAGGGACGAGCAGTACTTC
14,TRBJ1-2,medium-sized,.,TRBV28,CASSLWGPNYGYTF,TGTGCCAGCAGTTTATGGGGGCCTAACTATGGCTACACCTTC
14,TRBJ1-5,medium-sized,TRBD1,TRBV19,CASTPGQIIPPQHF,TGTGCCAGTACCCCGGGACAGATCATCCCGCCCCAGCATTTT
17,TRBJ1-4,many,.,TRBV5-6,CASSLVGGTAPNEKLFF,TGTGCCAGCAGCTTGGTCGGTGGGACCGCCCCTAATGAAAAACTGTTTTTT
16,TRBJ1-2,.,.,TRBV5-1,CASSLVGADRGGGYTF,TGCGCCAGCAGCTTGGTTGGGGCAGATAGAGGGGGAGGCTACACCTTC
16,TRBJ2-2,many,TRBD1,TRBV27,CASSFTGQGNTGELFF,TGTGCCAGCAGTTTTACGGGACAGGGTAACACCGGGGAGCTGTTTTTT
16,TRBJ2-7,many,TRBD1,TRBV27,CASAPGQGQTKYEQYF,TGTGCCAGTGCCCCGGGACAGGGACAAACGAAATACGAGCAGTACTTC
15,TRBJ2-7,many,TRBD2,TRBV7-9,CASSLDGSGSNEQYF,TGTGCCAGCAGCTTAGATGGTAGCGGGAGCAACGAGCAGTACTTC
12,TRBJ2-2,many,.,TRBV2,CASSQDIGELFF,TGTGCCAGCAGTCAGGATATCGGGGAGCTGTTTTTT
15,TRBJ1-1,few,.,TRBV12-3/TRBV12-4,CASSSGGGSRTEAFF,TGTGCCAGCAGTTCCGGCGGGGGGTCTCGCACTGAAGCTTTCTTT
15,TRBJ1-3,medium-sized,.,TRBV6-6,CASSYASNSGNTIYF,TGTGCCAGCAGTTACGCGTCCAACTCTGGAAACACCATATATTTT
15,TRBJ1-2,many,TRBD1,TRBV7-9,CASSGTQGVNYGYTF,TGTGCCAGCAGCGGAACTCAGGGGGTTAACTATGGCTACACCTTC
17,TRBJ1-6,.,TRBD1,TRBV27,CASSSWTGATYNSPLHF,TGTGCCAGCAGTTCCTGGACAGGGGCCACCTATAATTCACCCCTCCACTTT
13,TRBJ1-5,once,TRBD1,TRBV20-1,CSVLTGANQPQHF,TGCAGTGTCCTTACAGGGGCAAATCAGCCCCAGCATTTT
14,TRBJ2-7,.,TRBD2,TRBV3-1,CASSGTSGSYEQYF,TGTGCCAGCAGCGGGACTAGCGGGTCCTACGAGCAGTACTTC
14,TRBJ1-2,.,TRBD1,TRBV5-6,CASSFGQGHYGYTF,TGTGCCAGCAGCTTCGGACAGGGGCACTATGGCTACACCTTC
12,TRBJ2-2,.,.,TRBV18,CASRGVTGELFF,TGTGCCAGCAGGGGAGTCACCGGGGAGCTGTTTTTT
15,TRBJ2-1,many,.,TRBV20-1,CSLTSRRISFNEQFF,TGCAGTCTTACATCCCGACGGATCTCCTTCAATGAGCAGTTCTTC
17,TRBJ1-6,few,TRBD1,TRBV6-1,CASRRQIGTGTNSPLHF,TGTGCCAGCAGGAGACAAATTGGGACAGGTACCAATTCACCCCTCCACTTT
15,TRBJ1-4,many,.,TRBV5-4,CASSLSWQDNEKLFF,TGTGCCAGCAGCTTGAGTTGGCAGGACAATGAAAAACTGTTTTTT
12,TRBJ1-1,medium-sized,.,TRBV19,CASLTGNTEAFF,TGTGCCAGTCTGACGGGGAACACTGAAGCTTTCTTT
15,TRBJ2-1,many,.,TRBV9,CASSVSGISYNEQFF,TGTGCCAGCAGCGTAAGCGGAATCTCCTACAATGAGCAGTTCTTC
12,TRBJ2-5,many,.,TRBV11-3,CASSPTGLEGYF,TGTGCCAGCAGCCCAACAGGGCTTGAGGGGTACTTC